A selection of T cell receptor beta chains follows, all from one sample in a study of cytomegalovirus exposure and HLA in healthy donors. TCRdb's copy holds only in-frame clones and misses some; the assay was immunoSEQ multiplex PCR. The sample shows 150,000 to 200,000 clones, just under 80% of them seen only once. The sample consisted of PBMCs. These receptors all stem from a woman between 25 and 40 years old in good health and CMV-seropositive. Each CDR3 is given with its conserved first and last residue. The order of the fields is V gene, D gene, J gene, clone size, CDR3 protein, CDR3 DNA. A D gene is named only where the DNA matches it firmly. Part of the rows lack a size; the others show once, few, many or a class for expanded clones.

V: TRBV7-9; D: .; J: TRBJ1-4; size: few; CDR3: CASSSRDTEKLFF; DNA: TGTGCCAGCAGCTCTCGGGACACTGAAAAACTGTTTTTT
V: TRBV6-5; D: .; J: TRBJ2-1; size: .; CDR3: CASSYARAASEQFF; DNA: TGTGCCAGCAGTTACGCCAGGGCAGCCAGTGAGCAGTTCTTC
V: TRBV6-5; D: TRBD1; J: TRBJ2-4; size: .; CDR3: CASSRDRENIQYF; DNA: TGTGCCAGCAGTCGGGACAGGGAAAACATTCAGTACTTC
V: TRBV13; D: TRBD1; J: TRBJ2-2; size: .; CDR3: CASSPVGTGRAIPFGELFF; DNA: TGTGCCAGCAGCCCTGTCGGGACAGGACGGGCTATACCTTTCGGGGAGCTGTTTTTT
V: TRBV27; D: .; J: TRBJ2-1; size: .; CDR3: CASGSTYNEQFF; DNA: TGTGCCAGCGGTTCCACCTACAATGAGCAGTTCTTC
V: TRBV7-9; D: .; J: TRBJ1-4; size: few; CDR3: CASSGGGTMGEKLFF; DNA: TGTGCCAGCAGCGGGGGGGGGACGATGGGTGAAAAACTGTTTTTT
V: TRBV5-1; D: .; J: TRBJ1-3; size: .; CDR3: CASSLAGSGNTIYF; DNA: TGCGCCAGCAGCTTGGCAGGTTCTGGAAACACCATATATTTT
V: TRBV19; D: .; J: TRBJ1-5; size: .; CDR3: CASSISPSGNQPQHF; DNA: TGTGCCAGTAGTATCTCCCCCTCAGGGAACCAGCCCCAGCATTTT
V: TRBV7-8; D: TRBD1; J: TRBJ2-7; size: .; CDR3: CASSAPRGTSYEQYF; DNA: TGTGCCAGCAGCGCCCCCAGGGGGACCTCCTACGAGCAGTACTTC
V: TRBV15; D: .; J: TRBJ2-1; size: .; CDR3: CATSKAPLGSSYNEQFF; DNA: TGTGCCACCAGCAAGGCCCCACTAGGCAGCTCCTACAATGAGCAGTTCTTC
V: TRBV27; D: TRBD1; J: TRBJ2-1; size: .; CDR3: CASSLQGREQFF; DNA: TGTGCCAGCAGCCTACAGGGGCGTGAGCAGTTCTTC
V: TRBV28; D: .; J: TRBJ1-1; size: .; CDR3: CASSRLDTEAFF; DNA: TGTGCCAGCAGCCGACTCGACACTGAAGCTTTCTTT
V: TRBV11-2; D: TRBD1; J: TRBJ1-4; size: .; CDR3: CASSDRVYNEKLFF; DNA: TGTGCCAGCAGCGACAGGGTTTATAATGAAAAACTGTTTTTT
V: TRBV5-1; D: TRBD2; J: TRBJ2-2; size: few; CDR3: CASSRSGRGGTGELFF; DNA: TGCGCCAGCAGCCGGTCCGGGCGGGGGGGAACCGGGGAGCTGTTTTTT
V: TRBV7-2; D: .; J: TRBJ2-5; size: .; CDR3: CASSLDGEETQYF; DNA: TGTGCCAGCAGCTTAGACGGTGAAGAGACCCAGTACTTC
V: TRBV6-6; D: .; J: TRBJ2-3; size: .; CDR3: CASSYAGSLTDTQYF; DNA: TGTGCCAGCAGTTATGCGGGGAGCCTAACAGATACGCAGTATTTT
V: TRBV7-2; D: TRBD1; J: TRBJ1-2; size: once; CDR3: CASSLGTANYGYTF; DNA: TGTGCCAGCAGCCTGGGGACAGCCAACTATGGCTACACCTTC
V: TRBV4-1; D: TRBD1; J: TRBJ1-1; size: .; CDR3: CASSQDRDRGLDTEAFF; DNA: TGCGCCAGCAGCCAGGACCGGGACAGGGGGCTGGACACTGAAGCTTTCTTT
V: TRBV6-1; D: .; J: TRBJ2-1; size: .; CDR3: CASSEAWGSYNEQFF; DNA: TGTGCCAGCAGTGAAGCTTGGGGCTCTTACAATGAGCAGTTCTTC
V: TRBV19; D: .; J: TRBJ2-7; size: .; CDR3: CASGVDREDEQYF; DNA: TGTGCCAGTGGGGTTGACAGGGAGGACGAGCAGTACTTC
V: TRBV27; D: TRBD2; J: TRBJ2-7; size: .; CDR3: CASSSHLAGDPYEQYF; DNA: TGTGCCAGCAGTTCGCACCTAGCGGGAGACCCCTACGAGCAGTACTTC
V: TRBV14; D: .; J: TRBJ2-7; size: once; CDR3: CASSLPGTFVQYF; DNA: TGTGCCAGCAGCTTACCGGGTACCTTCGTGCAGTACTTC
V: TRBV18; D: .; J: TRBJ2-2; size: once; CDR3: CASTQLDSGELFF; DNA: TGTGCCAGCACCCAACTAGATTCCGGGGAGCTGTTTTTT
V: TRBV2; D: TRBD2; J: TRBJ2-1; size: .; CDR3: CASSEHGTSGSNEQFF; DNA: TGTGCCAGCAGTGAACACGGGACTAGCGGCTCCAATGAGCAGTTCTTC
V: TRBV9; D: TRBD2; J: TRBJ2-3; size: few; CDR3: CASSDRDYTDTQYF; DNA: TGTGCCAGCAGCGACCGGGACTACACAGATACGCAGTATTTT
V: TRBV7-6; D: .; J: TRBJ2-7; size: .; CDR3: CASSLGQPPSYEQYF; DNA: TGTGCCAGCAGCTTAGGACAGCCACCTTCCTACGAGCAGTACTTC
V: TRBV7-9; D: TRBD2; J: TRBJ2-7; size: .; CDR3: CASSLGWVAGVRYEQYF; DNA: TGTGCCAGCAGCTTAGGGTGGGTAGCGGGAGTTCGGTACGAGCAGTACTTC
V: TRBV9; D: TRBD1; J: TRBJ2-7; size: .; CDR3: CASSPTGIGLIYEQYF; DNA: TGTGCCAGCAGCCCGACAGGGATAGGGCTCATCTACGAGCAGTACTTC
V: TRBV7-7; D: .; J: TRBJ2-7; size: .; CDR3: CASSLKADGYEQYF; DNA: TGTGCTAGCAGCTTAAAAGCGGACGGATACGAGCAGTACTTC
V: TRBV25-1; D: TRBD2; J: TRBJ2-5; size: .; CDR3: CASSTSGVKETQYF; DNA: TGTGCCAGCTCAACTAGCGGAGTCAAGGAGACCCAGTACTTC
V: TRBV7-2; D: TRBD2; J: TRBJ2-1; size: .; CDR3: CASRGLATYNEQFF; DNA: TGTGCCAGCAGGGGACTAGCGACTTACAATGAGCAGTTCTTC
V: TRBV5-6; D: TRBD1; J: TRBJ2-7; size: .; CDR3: CASRSGGANYEQYF; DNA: TGTGCCAGCAGGTCAGGGGGCGCGAACTACGAGCAGTACTTC
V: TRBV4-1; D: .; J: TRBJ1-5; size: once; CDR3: CATPYQPQHF; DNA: TGCGCCACCCCGTATCAGCCCCAGCATTTT
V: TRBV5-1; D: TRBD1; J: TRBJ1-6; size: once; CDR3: CASSLEGTGDSPLHF; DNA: TGCGCCAGCAGCTTGGAGGGGACAGGGGATTCACCCCTCCACTTT
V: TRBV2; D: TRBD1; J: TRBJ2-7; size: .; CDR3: CASTGTGDYEQYF; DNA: TGTGCCAGCACCGGGACAGGGGACTACGAGCAGTACTTC
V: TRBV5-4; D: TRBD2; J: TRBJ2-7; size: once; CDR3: CASSFGLAETYEQYF; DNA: TGTGCCAGCAGCTTCGGACTAGCAGAGACCTACGAGCAGTACTTC
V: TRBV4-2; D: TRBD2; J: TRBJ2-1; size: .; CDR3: CASSQGVAGVYNEQFF; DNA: TGTGCCAGCAGCCAAGGGGTAGCGGGAGTTTACAATGAGCAGTTCTTC
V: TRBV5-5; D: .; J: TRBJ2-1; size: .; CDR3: CASIALSSYNEQFF; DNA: TGTGCCAGCATTGCCCTGAGCTCCTACAATGAGCAGTTCTTC
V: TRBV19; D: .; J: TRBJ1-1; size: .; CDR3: CASSGWEGEAEAFF; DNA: TGTGCCAGTAGTGGATGGGAAGGGGAAGCTGAAGCTTTCTTT
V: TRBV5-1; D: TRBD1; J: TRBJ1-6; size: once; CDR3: CASSSGQGGNSPLHF; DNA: TGCGCCAGCAGCTCCGGACAGGGGGGTAATTCACCCCTCCACTTT
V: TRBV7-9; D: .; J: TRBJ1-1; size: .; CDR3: CASSLVTDEAFF; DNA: TGTGCCAGCAGCTTAGTTACAGATGAAGCTTTCTTT
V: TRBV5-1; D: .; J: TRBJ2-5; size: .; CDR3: CASSYPSAYDYQETQYF; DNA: TGCGCCAGCAGCTACCCTAGCGCGTATGATTACCAAGAGACCCAGTACTTC
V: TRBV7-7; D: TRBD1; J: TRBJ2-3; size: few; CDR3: CASSLGTGSTDTQYF; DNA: TGTGCTAGCAGCTTAGGGACAGGGAGCACAGATACGCAGTATTTT
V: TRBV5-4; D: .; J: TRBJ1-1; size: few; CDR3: CASSFKFGRVDTEAFF; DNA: TGTGCCAGCAGCTTTAAGTTTGGGAGAGTTGACACTGAAGCTTTCTTT
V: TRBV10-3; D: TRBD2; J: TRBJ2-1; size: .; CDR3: CAISEGLAGVEFF; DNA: TGTGCCATCAGTGAGGGTTTAGCGGGGGTCGAGTTCTTC
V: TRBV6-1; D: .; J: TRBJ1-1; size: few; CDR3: CASTRNTEAFF; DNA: TGTGCCAGCACCAGGAACACTGAAGCTTTCTTT
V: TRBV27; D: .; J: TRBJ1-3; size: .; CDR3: CASRPTAPSGNTIYF; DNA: TGTGCCAGCAGGCCGACAGCACCCTCTGGAAACACCATATATTTT
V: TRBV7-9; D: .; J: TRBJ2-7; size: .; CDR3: CASSPRDLTSYEQYF; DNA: TGTGCCAGCAGCCCCCGGGACTTGACCTCCTACGAGCAGTACTTC
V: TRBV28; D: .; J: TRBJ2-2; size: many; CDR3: CASVATGEGGELFF; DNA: TGTGCCAGCGTTGCGACGGGAGAGGGCGGGGAGCTGTTTTTT
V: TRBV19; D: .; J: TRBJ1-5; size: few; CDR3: CASSIERGPGRQPQHF; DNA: TGTGCCAGTAGTATAGAGCGGGGACCAGGGAGGCAGCCCCAGCATTTT
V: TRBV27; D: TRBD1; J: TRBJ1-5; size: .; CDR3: CASSLSGGGLKQPQHF; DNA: TGTGCCAGCAGTTTGTCAGGGGGCGGGTTAAAGCAGCCCCAGCATTTT
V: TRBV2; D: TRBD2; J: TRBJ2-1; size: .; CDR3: CASSGSGSSYNEQFF; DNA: TGTGCCAGCAGTGGAAGCGGGAGTTCCTACAATGAGCAGTTCTTC
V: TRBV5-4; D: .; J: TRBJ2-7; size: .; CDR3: CASSAFQGRSYEQYF; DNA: TGTGCCAGCAGCGCGTTCCAGGGGCGATCCTACGAGCAGTACTTC
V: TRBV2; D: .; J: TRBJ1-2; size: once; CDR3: CASSARTSSTYGYTF; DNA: TGTGCCAGCAGTGCTAGGACAAGCTCAACCTATGGCTACACCTTC
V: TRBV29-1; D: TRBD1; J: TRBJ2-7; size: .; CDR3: CSATGGSYEQYF; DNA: TGCAGCGCGACAGGGGGTTCCTACGAGCAGTACTTC